The entry that follows covers one T cell receptor beta chain sequence. Its antigen is undetermined. This CDR3 has 15 amino acids. Germline values: CDR1 DFQATT, CDR2 SNEGSKA (reference sequence). V lost 1 base to trimming and J lost 1 base, with 10 bases between them. This specimen comes from a study of breast tumors, draining lymph nodes, adjacent tissues. Study observations and caveats: Data fit most tumor T cells coming from lymph node, expanding in tumor.

TCRdb reanalysed the multiplex PCR reads using MiXCR and keeps one entry per CDR3 protein. The table has 200,000 to 250,000 distinct CDR3 sequences, less than 40% seen once; the top ten hold about 3.3%. Samples came from axillary lymph nodes draining the breast cancer. This sequence was found in a female donor with breast cancer. Some clones in this sample may be carry-over from other donors' samples. The genes are TRBV20-1 and TRBJ1-4; D gene ambiguous. The sample taken for sequencing was axillary lymph node tissue. The CDR3 sequence is CSARAVPGTNEKLFF. CDR3 DNA sequence: TGCAGTGCTAGAGCAGTACCGGGAACTAATGAAAAACTGTTTTTT.